A single sample gave rise to the 5 T cell receptor beta chains below, sequenced in a study of T cells in localized non-small cell lung cancer (dated by TCRdb to about 2020). Libraries were constructed by the immunoSEQ multiplex PCR assay. TCRdb holds this immuneACCESS table with in-frame rearrangements only. Some clones are missing; in checked studies, unresolved V genes explain under half, and the rest has no known cause. This sample lists 30,000 or so clones; about 89% were detected once. The ten biggest clones cover about a tenth of the sample. The sequencing here drew on peripheral blood, taken before any cancer treatment. All receptors derive from a woman aged 35 to 69 with stage I lung adenocarcinoma.

V is TRBV28 and J is TRBJ1-3; a possible D gene is TRBD1 (6 bases). The V gene lost 6 bases and the J gene lost 1 base, with 13 bases spanning the gap. CDR1 and CDR2 from the germline V gene are MDHEN and SYDVKM. The CDR3 is made up of 15 amino acids. The CDR3 nucleotides read TGTGCCAGCAGCCGCCTCGGACAGTCTGGAAACACCATATATTTT. It encodes CASSRLGQSGNTIYF.

V and J are TRBV10-2 and TRBJ2-5; D possibly matches TRBD1 or TRBD2 (6 bases each). The CDR3 length is 13 residues. The V gene's germline CDR1 is WSHSY and CDR2 SAAADI. The V gene lost 4 bases and the J gene lost 5 bases, with 11 bases spanning the gap. The CDR3 protein is CASSGGGGETQYF. Here the CDR3 DNA reads TGCGCCAGCAGTGGAGGAGGGGGGGAGACCCAGTACTTC.

The V gene is TRBV30, the J gene TRBJ2-4; possible D gene TRBD1, 6 bases. Per the germline V gene, CDR1 is GTSNPN and CDR2 is SVGIG (reference sequence). This CDR3 is built from 12 residues. V lost 2 bases to trimming and J lost 7 bases, with 9 bases between them. CDR3 sequence (DNA): TGTGCCTGGAGTAAAAGGGGGAACATTCAGTACTTC. Protein product: CAWSKRGNIQYF.

The CDR3 protein is CASSISLYLNTEAFF. Written as DNA, the CDR3 is TGTGCCAGTAGTATTTCGCTATACTTGAACACTGAAGCTTTCTTT. The rearrangement joins TRBV19 to TRBJ1-1; D unclear. Germline V gene lookup returns CDR1 LNHDA and CDR2 SQIVND (reference sequence). V was shortened by 3 bases and J by 0 bases, with 11 bases between the two germline ends. The CDR3 has 15 amino acids. Filled out from reference TRBV19 and TRBJ1-1, the complete variable domain reads DGGITQSPKYLFRKEGQNVTLSCEQNLNHDAMYWYRQDPGQGLRLIYYSQIVNDFQKGDIAEGYSVSREKKESFPLTVTSAQKNPTAFYLCASSISLYLNTEAFFGQGTRLTVV.

V usage is TRBV5-8 and J usage is TRBJ2-5, with D possibly TRBD2 on 6 matching bases. Germline loops: CDR1 SGHTS, CDR2 YDEGEE. The V end lost 4 bases, the J end lost 4 bases, and 14 bases lay between the germline ends. CDR3 size: 14 residues. The CDR3 nucleotides read TGTGCCAGCAGCCAAGGGACTGTAGGAGAGACCCAGTACTTC. It is translated as CASSQGTVGETQYF. The complete variable domain, with remaining parts taken from reference TRBV5-8 and TRBJ2-5, reads EAGVTQSPTHLIKTRGQQATLRCSPISGHTSVYWYQQALGLGLQFLLWYDEGEERNRGNFPPRFSGRQFPNYSSELNVNALELEDSALYLCASSQGTVGETQYFGPGTRLLVL.